One sample yielded the 5 T cell receptor beta chains listed below, sequenced in a study of cytomegalovirus exposure and HLA in healthy donors. The PCR was carried out with 60 Vbeta primers and 13 Jbeta primers. TCRdb's table, derived via immunoSEQ multiplex PCR, lists solely in-frame clones and lacks some. The repertoire has about 190,000 clones, around four fifths of them found once; the top ten carry about 1.8%. Sequenced material: PBMCs. The receptors derive from a man in his forties in good health and CMV-seropositive.

V and J are TRBV28 and TRBJ2-5; no definite D call. The J call may be mistaken, given a closer DNA end match to TRBJ2-7. Germline loops: CDR1 MDHEN, CDR2 SYDVKM. This CDR3 contains 12 residues. DNA for the CDR3: TGTGCCAGCAGTTTACTCTCCTACGAGCAGTACTTC. Its translation is CASSLLSYEQYF.

This sequence joins TRBV5-1 and TRBJ2-7, with D perhaps matching TRBD2 (5 bases). Germline V lookup: CDR1 SGHRS, CDR2 YFSETQ. This CDR3 comprises 12 residues. The V end lost 8 bases, the J end lost 3 bases, and 12 bases lay between the germline ends. The CDR3 here is CASHGDNYEQYF. The CDR3 DNA reads as TGCGCCAGTCACGGGGATAACTACGAGCAGTACTTC.

The rearrangement uses TRBV5-6 and TRBJ1-2; D is ambiguous. V was trimmed by 0 bases and J by 4 bases, leaving 10 bases between them. The germline CDR1 and CDR2 sequences are SGHDT and YYEEEE. This CDR3 contains 14 residues. CDR3 amino acids: CASSLDVSFYGYTF. CDR3 coding DNA: TGTGCCAGCAGCTTGGATGTCTCCTTCTATGGCTACACCTTC.

This sequence joins TRBV5-1 and TRBJ2-7, with D possibly matching TRBD1 (6 bases). The CDR3 totals 13 residues. The germline V gene encodes CDR1 SGHRS and CDR2 YFSETQ. Trimming removed 5 bases at V and 7 bases at J, with 16 bases between. As DNA, the CDR3 is TGCGCCAGCAGTTACAGGGTAGGGGTTGAGCAGTACTTC. It specifies CASSYRVGVEQYF.

The V call is TRBV13, the J call TRBJ1-2; 11 bases align to TRBD1. This CDR3 spans 14 amino acids. Losses at the gene ends were 5 bases for V and 4 bases for J; bases not matched to a gene: 3. Germline values: CDR1 PRHDT, CDR2 FYEKMQ (reference sequence). For the CDR3, the DNA is TGTGCCAGCAGCCCCGGGACAGGGGGCTATGGCTACACCTTC. This sequence encodes CASSPGTGGYGYTF.